Listed below are T cell receptor beta chains from one sample, sequenced in a study of post-analysis software for immune sequencing data. TCRdb analysed the PCR reads with MiXCR anew, one entry per CDR3 protein. The sample includes about 540,000 distinct CDR3 sequences, 34% of them seen just once. The sequenced material came from blood. These receptors were taken from a girl aged 2 to 17 with multiple sclerosis. The CDR3 runs from the conserved cysteine through the conserved F or W. Fields, in order: clone size, V gene, J gene, D gene, CDR3 protein, CDR3 DNA. D genes are given only for firm matches. Size is stated for part of the rows, as once, few or many counts, or as a class when the clone is expanded.

NA	TRBV10-2	TRBJ1-5	NA	CASSFRGQDHQPQHF	TGCGCCAGCTCATTCCGGGGGCAGGACCATCAGCCCCAGCATTTT
NA	TRBV5-1	TRBJ2-5	NA	CASSLAGDNGETQYF	TGCGCCAGCAGCTTGGCCGGGGATAATGGAGAGACCCAGTACTTC
NA	TRBV20-1	TRBJ2-1	TRBD1	CSAPPGTGAYNVQFF	TGCAGTGCCCCACCGGGGACAGGGGCCTACAATGTGCAGTTCTTC
NA	TRBV13	TRBJ1-2	NA	CASGGPGERGYTF	TGTGCCAGCGGGGGACCAGGGGAACGGGGCTACACCTTC
NA	TRBV20-1	TRBJ2-5	TRBD1	CSAGRGQGQETQYF	TGCAGTGCTGGACGGGGACAGGGACAAGAGACCCAGTACTTC
NA	TRBV7-2	TRBJ2-1	TRBD2	CASSHDRERGGRNEQFF	TGTGCCAGCAGCCACGACCGGGAGCGGGGGGGGCGGAATGAGCAGTTCTTC
NA	TRBV5-1	TRBJ1-6	NA	CASSLSSGLNSPLHF	TGCGCCAGCAGCTTGTCTTCAGGGTTAAATTCACCCCTCCACTTT
NA	TRBV12-3/TRBV12-4	TRBJ1-1	NA	CASSWWGANTEAFF	TGTGCCAGCAGTTGGTGGGGGGCCAACACTGAAGCTTTCTTT
few	TRBV5-1	TRBJ2-3	NA	CASSFEATPDTQYF	TGCGCCAGCAGCTTCGAGGCAACCCCGGATACGCAGTATTTT
NA	TRBV6-1	TRBJ1-3	NA	CASSGIRRSANTIYF	TGTGCCAGCAGTGGGATCCGGAGATCGGCCAACACCATATATTTT
NA	TRBV24-1	TRBJ2-5	TRBD2	CATSAVTSGHQEAQYF	TGTGCCACCAGTGCCGTGACTAGCGGGCACCAAGAGGCCCAGTACTTC
NA	TRBV6-1	TRBJ2-3	NA	CASSEAQQMFTQYF	TGTGCCAGCAGTGAAGCGCAACAGATGTTTACGCAGTATTTT
NA	TRBV18	TRBJ2-1	TRBD2	CASSPELAGYNEQFF	TGTGCCAGCTCACCGGAACTAGCGGGGTACAATGAGCAGTTCTTC
NA	TRBV9	TRBJ2-5	NA	CVSNPWGGGETQYF	TGTGTCAGCAACCCGTGGGGGGGCGGTGAGACCCAGTACTTC
NA	TRBV20-1	TRBJ1-1	NA	CSAGRQINTEAFF	TGCAGTGCTGGGCGGCAGATAAACACTGAAGCTTTCTTT
NA	TRBV29-1	TRBJ1-3	TRBD1	CSVGTGDWGNTIYF	TGCAGCGTTGGCACAGGGGATTGGGGAAACACCATATATTTT
NA	TRBV24-1	TRBJ2-5	TRBD2	CATSVSGDQETQYF	TGTGCCACCAGTGTAAGCGGGGACCAAGAGACCCAGTACTTC
few	TRBV5-6	TRBJ1-5	NA	CASSLIGRSNQPQHF	TGTGCCAGCAGCTTGATAGGCCGTAGCAATCAGCCCCAGCATTTT
many	TRBV20-1	TRBJ2-7	NA	CSARVVPALYEQYF	TGCAGTGCTAGAGTTGTTCCCGCCCTCTACGAGCAGTACTTC
NA	TRBV6-5	TRBJ1-6	NA	CASSYSSPGEGSPLHF	TGTGCCAGCAGTTACTCGAGTCCGGGCGAAGGATCACCCCTCCACTTT
NA	TRBV27	TRBJ1-2	NA	CASSLETRLTYGHTF	TGTGCCAGCAGTTTAGAGACAAGGCTCACCTATGGCCACACCTTC
NA	TRBV5-6	TRBJ2-6	TRBD1	CASSLPQGAFSGANVLTF	TGTGCCAGCAGCTTGCCTCAGGGGGCTTTCTCTGGGGCCAACGTCCTGACTTTC
few	TRBV6-6	TRBJ1-5	NA	CASRWQGSQPQHF	TGTGCCAGCAGGTGGCAGGGATCACAGCCCCAGCATTTT
NA	TRBV5-1	TRBJ2-7	NA	CASGFVRAGYEQYF	TGTGCCAGCGGCTTTGTCCGCGCCGGCTACGAGCAGTACTTC
few	TRBV12-3/TRBV12-4	TRBJ2-5	TRBD1	CASSLGTVSQETQYF	TGTGCCAGCAGTTTGGGGACAGTGAGCCAAGAGACCCAGTACTTC
few	TRBV4-1	TRBJ1-4	TRBD1	CASRRTGDTNEKLFF	TGCGCCAGCAGGCGGACAGGTGATACTAATGAAAAACTGTTTTTT
many	TRBV5-1	TRBJ2-3	TRBD2	CASSGTSTDTQYF	TGTGCCAGCAGCGGGACTAGCACAGATACGCAGTATTTT
few	TRBV6-1	TRBJ1-1	NA	CASRVDWVTEAFF	TGTGCCAGCAGGGTAGACTGGGTCACTGAAGCTTTCTTT
NA	TRBV7-2	TRBJ1-4	NA	CASTKTGLNEKLFF	TGTGCCAGCACCAAGACAGGCCTGAATGAAAAACTGTTTTTT